The 7 T cell receptor beta chains below come from one sample, sequenced in a study of esophageal squamous cell carcinoma under preoperative chemotherapy. As to time point: after preoperative PTX-NDP chemotherapy. TCRdb used MiXCR to reprocess the PCR reads, holding one entry per CDR3 protein. The top ten hold about 29% of the sample, which has about 11,000 distinct CDR3 sequences, roughly 59% seen once. Sample collection occurred from a patient given preoperative chemotherapy. The origin of the receptors is a human donor with esophageal squamous cell carcinoma. The donor label of this sample is uncertain.

The V gene is TRBV11-3, the J gene TRBJ2-1, with TRBD2 identical over 13 bases. The ends lost 5 bases at V and 5 bases at J; junction bases unmatched: 6. CDR3 length equals 16 residues. The germline V gene encodes CDR1 SGHNT and CDR2 YENEEA. This chain's CDR3 is CASSVSGTSGDNEQFF. The DNA of the CDR3 is TGTGCCAGCAGCGTATCAGGGACTAGCGGGGACAATGAGCAGTTCTTC. Complete variable domain (other parts from reference TRBV11-3 and TRBJ2-1): EAGVVQSPRYKIIEKKQPVAFWCNPISGHNTLYWYLQNLGQGPELLIRYENEEAVDDSQLPKDRFSAERLKGVDSTLKIQPAELGDSAVYLCASSVSGTSGDNEQFFGPGTRLTVL.

With respect to this clonotype: At one boundary the junction diverges from the germline segment, which might be a read error. The chain recombines TRBV6-1 with TRBJ2-3, with D possibly being TRBD1 or TRBD2 (5 bases each). The CDR3 loop spans 13 amino acids. Germline lookup yields CDR1 MNHNS and CDR2 SASEGT. CDR3 in amino acids: CGSSGRDGDTQYF. The CDR3 DNA reads as TGTGGCAGCAGTGGCCGGGACGGGGATACCCAGTATTTT.

This chain connects TRBV10-3 to TRBJ2-3; the D gene could be TRBD1 or TRBD2 (5 bases each). CDR3 length: 14 residues. CDR1 and CDR2 from the germline V gene are ENHRY and SYGVKD. CDR3 sequence reads: CAGSGSRDQETQYF. The CDR3 DNA sequence: TGTGCGGGGAGTGGGTCGAGGGACCAAGAGACGCAGTATTTT.

The V gene is TRBV6-1, the J gene TRBJ2-4, with 7 bases identical to TRBD1. After removal of 4 bases from V and 9 bases from J, the junction contained 6 bases not matched to a gene. The CDR3 loop spans 13 amino acids. Germline-derived CDR1 and CDR2 are MNHNS and SASEGT. In DNA, the CDR3 is TGTGCCAGCAGTGGGACAGGTGAGAGCATTCAGTACTTC. It specifies CASSGTGESIQYF.

In this sample, this clonotype turned up a few times. The V call is TRBV7-2, the J call TRBJ2-4; no definite D call. The end of the DNA fits TRBJ2-5 better, so the J call may be wrong. The CDR3 sequence is 11 residues long. Germline V CDR1 and CDR2: SGHTA, FQGNSA. This CDR3 is CASSLAETQYF. CDR3 sequence (DNA): TGTGCCAGCAGCTTAGCAGAGACCCAGTACTTC.

By frequency in the sample, this clonotype is large. The chain has TRBV7-2 and TRBJ2-1, with D maybe TRBD1 (6 bases). Per the germline V gene, CDR1 is SGHTA and CDR2 is FQGNSA. The CDR3 runs to 17 residues. V shed 0 bases and J shed 9 bases, with 21 bases lying between them. For the CDR3, the DNA is TGTGCCAGCAGCTTAGCTAGGCCGGGACCCCAAGGGGGTGAGCAGTTCTTC. It specifies CASSLARPGPQGGEQFF.

The sample holds a few counts of this clonotype. This chain uses TRBV6-1 with TRBJ2-1; either TRBD1 or TRBD2 may supply D (5 bases each). V was shortened by 9 bases and J by 3 bases, with 15 bases between the two germline ends. This CDR3 contains 14 residues. Per germline, CDR1 MNHNS and CDR2 SASEGT. CDR3 nucleotides: TGTGCCAGTCACGTGGGGGACGGCTACAATGAGCAGTTCTTC. Translation: CASHVGDGYNEQFF.